A selection of T cell receptor beta chains follows, all from one sample in a study of CD8 T cells in Susac syndrome. TCRdb used MiXCR to reprocess the immunoSEQ multiplex PCR reads, holding one entry per CDR3 protein. The table shows 230,000 or so distinct CDR3 sequences, with roughly 96% occurring only once. Sequences were obtained from CD4+ T cells from PBMCs. These receptors were collected from a human donor with multiple sclerosis. Both conserved end residues are part of each CDR3. The D gene is left open where the match is weak. Only some rows state a clone size, as once, few, many or a class for expanded clones.

len	v_gene	d_gene	j_gene	abundance	CDR3nt	CDR3aa
14	TRBV20-1	NA	TRBJ2-7	NA	TGCAGTGCTACACGGCAATCTAAGACTAGCGAGCAGTACTTC	CSATRQSKTSEQYF
16	TRBV20-1	TRBD2	TRBJ2-7	NA	TGCAGTGCCGCGGGGACTAGCGGGAGTATCTCCTACGAGCAGTACTTC	CSAAGTSGSISYEQYF
15	TRBV12-3/TRBV12-4	NA	TRBJ1-5	NA	TGTGCCAGCAGTTTCCTCTCTAGGAGCAATCAGCCCCAGCATTTT	CASSFLSRSNQPQHF
16	TRBV29-1	TRBD1	TRBJ2-1	NA	TGCAGCGTTGCCAGGGACAGGGGTTTAACCTACAATGAGCAGTTCTTC	CSVARDRGLTYNEQFF
15	TRBV12-3/TRBV12-4	NA	TRBJ2-1	NA	TGTGCCAGCAGTCCGAGGGGATCTCTCGACAATGAGCAGTTCTTC	CASSPRGSLDNEQFF
12	TRBV30	NA	TRBJ1-1	NA	TGTGCCTGGACAGGGAGGTGGACTGAAGCTTTCTTT	CAWTGRWTEAFF
15	TRBV7-8	NA	TRBJ2-7	NA	TGTGCCAGCAGCTTAGCTCCGAGTGGATCCTACGAGCAGTACTTC	CASSLAPSGSYEQYF
17	TRBV15	NA	TRBJ1-1	NA	TGTGCCACCAGCAGAGATTCCCTTACTGAACGTGGCGCTGAAGCTTTCTTT	CATSRDSLTERGAEAFF
15	TRBV3-1	TRBD2	TRBJ2-1	once	TGTGCCAGCATGCTAGCGGGGGGGCCTAACAATGAGCAGTTCTTC	CASMLAGGPNNEQFF
13	TRBV20-1	NA	TRBJ2-3	NA	TGCAGTGCTAGCGGGACTAGCACAGATACGCAGTATTTT	CSASGTSTDTQYF
12	TRBV3-1	NA	TRBJ2-7	NA	TGTGCCAGCAGCCACGGACAACGGGAGCAGTACTTC	CASSHGQREQYF
15	TRBV27	NA	TRBJ2-5	NA	TGTGCCAGCAGTCCTTGGGTAGGGGCCGCCCCTCCCCAGTACTTC	CASSPWVGAAPPQYF
15	TRBV3-1	NA	TRBJ1-5	NA	TGTGCCAGCAGCCCGGGGAGGGCTAGCCATCAGCCCCAGCATTTT	CASSPGRASHQPQHF
14	TRBV29-1	NA	TRBJ1-5	NA	TGCAGCGTTGCAGGGGTTAATAGCAATCAGCCCCAGCATTTT	CSVAGVNSNQPQHF
13	TRBV5-1	NA	TRBJ1-3	NA	TGCGCCAGCAGCGGGACTCCTGGAAACACCATATATTTT	CASSGTPGNTIYF
11	TRBV12-5	NA	TRBJ2-5	NA	TGTGCTAGTCATCACGGGGAGACCCAGTACTTC	CASHHGETQYF
13	TRBV20-1	NA	TRBJ1-4	NA	TGCAGTGCCACAGGGACAACTAATGAAAAACTGTTTTTT	CSATGTTNEKLFF
17	TRBV5-4	NA	TRBJ2-4	NA	TGTGCCAGCAGCTTGGTTGGCGGGGAGTTTGCCAAAAACATTCAGTACTTC	CASSLVGGEFAKNIQYF